This T cell receptor (beta chain) was obtained from a study of beta chain features in type 1 diabetes listed by TCRdb under 2018. With regard to the full study: Patients and healthy donors did not differ in mean age, gender distribution, total cell number or subset yield. Across all samples, some 110,000,000 sorted cells were examined, and cell number per subset correlated strongly with RNA yield. In the study, recently diagnosed type 1 diabetes patients and matched healthy donors were compared on the TCRB repertoires of their sorted circulating CD4+ T cell subsets. Regulatory and stem cell-like memory subsets were isolated from only 8 patients and about 8 healthy donors, whereas naive and central memory subsets came from all 30 or so donors.

Study-wide findings and limitations: Type 1 diabetes patients showed a moderate but significant shortening of TCRB CDR3 length in all four CD4+ subsets. Sequencing cDNA rather than genomic DNA could over-represent highly expressing activated cells, although activation and CD3 levels did not differ between groups. Naive, central memory and regulatory TCRB repertoires appeared to be more alike among patients than among healthy donors. Shorter templates might have been favored by PCR, but patient and control samples were amplified and corrected together, so both groups would have been affected equally by any skew. At VDJ recombination sites, patients with type 1 diabetes made fewer insertions and deleted more nucleotides, a pattern implying thymic rearrangement abnormalities. Because small numbers of individuals were included in the HLA sub-analyses, any influence of HLA type on TCRB rearrangement was left unresolved.

Each donor gave one peripheral blood draw, averaging approximately 0.12 L, which was collected into heparinised tubes. A BD FACSAria II and a panel including CD45RO, CCR7, CD25, CD127, CD95 and CD27 were used to sort naive, central memory, regulatory and stem cell-like memory CD4+ T cells. A purity above 95% was achieved for all sorted populations. PBMCs were separated immediately by Lymphoprep density gradient centrifugation and were stained directly, without being cultured. So that batch effects would be minimized, each experiment stained and sorted samples in pairs, pairing one healthy donor with one patient. The germline V gene (reference sequence) gives CDR1 as GTSNPN and CDR2 as SVGIG. V is pared back by 0 bases and J by 2 bases, with 8 bases lying between the germline termini. The CDR3 holds 14 amino acids from the cysteine to the phenylalanine. Here the CDR3 DNA is all that survives: 42 bases in frame from base 1.

The High Capacity cDNA Reverse Transcription Kit was used to reverse transcribe all of the isolated RNA, meaning that expressed TCRB transcripts were what got sequenced. Deep immunoSEQ sequencing was performed on naive, central memory and regulatory T cell samples, with an average of about 3.57 million total reads per sample. Sorted cells were lysed in RLT buffer and RNA was extracted with DNase-treated RNeasy Micro or Mini kits, depending on cell number. To prevent cross-contamination, every cell subset was processed on its own, while patient and healthy donor samples were processed together. Using the immunoSEQ multiplex PCR, TCRB sequences were amplified from cDNA into 87-bp fragments spanning the CDR3 region. Amplicons were sequenced on the Illumina HiSeq platform. For the original study's pipeline: Synthetic template baselines were used to correct PCR bias computationally, reads within Hamming distance 2 were collapsed together, and singletons that could not be merged were discarded. Reads were aligned against IMGT so that V, D and J genes, CDR3 length and insertions or deletions at six rearrangement sites could be assigned. Clonotype counts were normalized to sorted cell number within each subset before computing true diversity and Gini coefficients with the tcR R package. The overlap coefficient, calculated on TCRB nucleotide sequences, was used to measure repertoire sharing. As a proxy for the pre-selection repertoire, out-of-frame TCRB sequences from naive cells were analyzed. In its TCRdb copy, this immuneACCESS table keeps in-frame sequences only and misses some clones. Where compared with another copy, unresolved V genes explain less than half of these, and the others have no known cause. That table is the source of V, J and clone size, and D and trimming were worked out from the DNA. This sample gives approximately 250,000 clones in total; around 15% of them show up just once. The top ten clones comprise 0.07% to 0.095% of the sample.

For this clone: The antigen this receptor binds is unknown. No clone much larger than this one lies a single base away; base qualities are absent.

This receptor was obtained from a man aged 25-45 years with type 1 diabetes. The sequenced material came from naive CD4+ T cells from blood. Interpreted using the paper, the cell subset or site label stands for: true naive CD4+ T cells. The rearrangement combines TRBV30 with TRBJ1-5; the D gene identity is not certain. The nucleotide sequence is TGTGCCTGGAGTGTGGGGATGGGCAATCAGCCCCAGCATTTT. This gives the protein CAWSVGMGNQPQHF. Joined to the reference TRBV30 and TRBJ1-5 proteins, this CDR3 gives the full variable domain: SQTIHQWPATLVQPVGSPLSLECTVEGTSNPNLYWYRQAAGRGLQLLFYSVGIGQISSEVPQNLSASRPQDRQFILSSKKLLLSDSGFYLCAWSVGMGNQPQHFGDGTRLSIL.